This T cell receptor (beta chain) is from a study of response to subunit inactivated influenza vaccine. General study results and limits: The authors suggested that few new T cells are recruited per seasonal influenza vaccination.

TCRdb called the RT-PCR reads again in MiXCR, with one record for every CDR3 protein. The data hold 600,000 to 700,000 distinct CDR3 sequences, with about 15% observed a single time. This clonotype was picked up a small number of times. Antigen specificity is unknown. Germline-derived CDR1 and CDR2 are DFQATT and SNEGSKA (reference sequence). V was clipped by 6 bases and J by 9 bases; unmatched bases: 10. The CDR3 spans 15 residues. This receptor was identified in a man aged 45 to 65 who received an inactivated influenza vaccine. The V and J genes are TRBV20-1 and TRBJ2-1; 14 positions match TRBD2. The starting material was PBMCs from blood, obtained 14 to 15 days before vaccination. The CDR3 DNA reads TGCAGTGCCCCTCTAGGACTAGCGGGAGGTGTTGAGCAGTTCTTC. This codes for CSAPLGLAGGVEQFF.